This is a list of T cell receptor beta chains from one sample in a study of shared T cell receptors in the human thymus. Some clones are missing from TCRdb's copy, which holds only in-frame ones; the method was immunoSEQ multiplex PCR. This sample has 500,000 to 750,000 clones, with around nine tenths found just once. These same records also appear under a second study, on human thymus T cells.

The sequenced material came from thymocytes. All receptors derive from a boy less than two years old with a congenital heart defect. Both conserved end residues are part of each CDR3. D genes are given only for firm matches. Clone size is stated in some rows and not others, as once, few, many or a class when expanded.

j_gene: TRBJ2-7; v_gene: TRBV4-2; d_gene: TRBD2; abundance: -; CDR3nt: TGTGCCAGCAGCCCGGGGGAAACTAGCGGATCCTACGAGCAGTACTTC; CDR3aa: CASSPGETSGSYEQYF
j_gene: TRBJ2-7; v_gene: TRBV7-8; d_gene: TRBD2; abundance: -; CDR3nt: TGTGCCAGCAGTCAAAGGGGACTAGCTTTAAACGAGCAGTACTTC; CDR3aa: CASSQRGLALNEQYF
j_gene: TRBJ2-3; v_gene: TRBV5-1; d_gene: TRBD2; abundance: few; CDR3nt: TGCGCCAGCAGCTCCAAAGGACTAGCGGCAAGCACAGATACGCAGTATTTT; CDR3aa: CASSSKGLAASTDTQYF
j_gene: TRBJ2-6; v_gene: TRBV5-1; d_gene: -; abundance: -; CDR3nt: TGCGCCAGCAGCCCTGACAGGATAGGGGCCTCTGGGGCCAACGTCCTGACTTTC; CDR3aa: CASSPDRIGASGANVLTF
j_gene: TRBJ2-1; v_gene: TRBV30; d_gene: TRBD2; abundance: once; CDR3nt: TGTGCCTGGAGTGAGGACGGGACTAGCGGGCCCACAGTAGAGCAGTTCTTC; CDR3aa: CAWSEDGTSGPTVEQFF
j_gene: TRBJ2-1; v_gene: TRBV19; d_gene: TRBD2; abundance: -; CDR3nt: TGTGCCAGTACCCCGGTCTGGCTAGCGGGAGTGGGGAATGAGCAGTTCTTC; CDR3aa: CASTPVWLAGVGNEQFF
j_gene: TRBJ1-4; v_gene: TRBV18; d_gene: -; abundance: -; CDR3nt: TGTGCCAGCTCACAAAAGGGGCCTAATGAAAAACTGTTTTTT; CDR3aa: CASSQKGPNEKLFF
j_gene: TRBJ1-2; v_gene: TRBV6-1; d_gene: -; abundance: -; CDR3nt: TGTGCCAGCAGTGATGACGTCGCGGGCCTGAAAAAAGATAACTATGGCTACACCTTC; CDR3aa: CASSDDVAGLKKDNYGYTF
j_gene: TRBJ2-1; v_gene: TRBV10-3; d_gene: TRBD2; abundance: few; CDR3nt: TGTGCCATCAGTGAGCGGGAGGGCCAGGCCCATGAGCAGTTCTTC; CDR3aa: CAISEREGQAHEQFF
j_gene: TRBJ1-4; v_gene: TRBV25-1; d_gene: -; abundance: -; CDR3nt: TGTGCCAGCACAGGACAGTCACCAACTAATGAAAAACTGTTTTTT; CDR3aa: CASTGQSPTNEKLFF
j_gene: TRBJ2-7; v_gene: TRBV11-2; d_gene: -; abundance: -; CDR3nt: TGTGCCAGCAGCTCGTACTCCACCGCGCATTACGAGCAGTACTTC; CDR3aa: CASSSYSTAHYEQYF